The next 9 T cell receptor beta chains were all read from a single sample in a study of blood T cell repertoires in COVID-19. The data were produced by immunoSEQ multiplex PCR, yet TCRdb's version contains in-frame clones alone and is incomplete. Of some 250,000 clones listed, around 90% are singletons. The sample consisted of peripheral blood. The source is a human donor in a cohort sampled during active COVID-19.

The chain carries TRBV7-8 and TRBJ1-3, with TRBD1 matching over 7 bases. The CDR3 consists of 16 residues. CDR1 and CDR2 (germline): SGHVS, FQNEAQ. V was clipped by 1 base and J by 4 bases; unmatched bases: 7. The CDR3 reads CASSLGTGARGNTIYF. CDR3 bases: TGTGCCAGCAGCTTAGGAACAGGGGCTCGAGGAAACACCATATATTTT.

The chain has TRBV7-9 and TRBJ2-5; no definite D call. Germline CDR1 is SEHNR and CDR2 is FQNEAQ (reference sequence). This CDR3 is built from 13 residues. The germline V and J ends were trimmed by 3 bases and 5 bases, with 10 bases remaining between them. The CDR3 protein is CASSLGSPETQYF. CDR3 in DNA: TGTGCCAGCAGCTTGGGCTCTCCTGAGACCCAGTACTTC.

The CDR3 DNA follows: TGTGCCAGCAGCTTGGGTGGGGTAGCAGGGGTCGTCTCTGGAAACACCATATATTTT. This codes for CASSLGGVAGVVSGNTIYF. The genes are TRBV5-4 and TRBJ1-3, with D tentatively TRBD1 (6 bases). Germline assignment: CDR1 SGHNT and CDR2 YYREEE (reference sequence). The CDR3 runs 19 residues. V gave up 0 bases and J gave up 0 bases, with 19 bases separating them.

The chain employs TRBV6-1 and TRBJ1-1; tentative D call: TRBD1 (5 bases). The ends were cut back, 0 bases at V and 8 bases at J, with 10 bases in the middle. The V gene's germline CDR1 is MNHNS and CDR2 SASEGT. The CDR3 has 13 residues. The CDR3 DNA reads TGTGCCAGCAGTGAAGCCAAACGGACAGAAGCTTTCTTT. Protein product: CASSEAKRTEAFF.

J is TRBJ2-5 and V is TRBV6-2 or TRBV6-3, with 16 bases aligning to TRBD2. After removal of 2 bases from V and 5 bases from J, the junction contained 5 bases not matched to a gene. CDR1 is MNHEY, CDR2 SVGEGT, per germline. The CDR3 has 17 amino acids. The DNA for the CDR3 is TGTGCCAGCAGTTACCTGGGACTAGCGGGAGGGCTGGAGACCCAGTACTTC. This codes for CASSYLGLAGGLETQYF.

The rearrangement joins TRBV5-4 to TRBJ2-3; possible D gene TRBD1, 6 bases. The CDR3 spans 16 residues. Germline assignment: CDR1 SGHNT and CDR2 YYREEE (reference sequence). Trimming cost V 5 bases and J 3 bases, with 19 bases left between them. The chain's CDR3 is CASSPPGHLKTDTQYF. CDR3 coding DNA: TGTGCCAGCAGTCCCCCGGGACACCTGAAGACAGATACGCAGTATTTT.

The chain links TRBV11-3 to TRBJ1-1; maybe TRBD1 (5 bases). The CDR3 runs to 16 residues. Germline V gene lookup returns CDR1 SGHNT and CDR2 YENEEA. Deletions cut 5 bases from V and 3 bases from J, with 19 bases between. Written as DNA, the CDR3 is TGTGCCAGCAGCCCGCCCCGGGTTATGGGGCACACTGAAGCTTTCTTT. Protein sequence: CASSPPRVMGHTEAFF.

This clone occurred once. The V gene is TRBV3-1 (or the pseudogene TRBV3-2), the J gene TRBJ2-3; D is ambiguous. Per germline, CDR1 LGHDT and CDR2 YNNKEL (reference sequence). This CDR3 has 15 residues. The V end was cut by 0 bases, the J end by 4 bases, with 11 bases between. CDR3 in amino acids: CASSQDVIEADTQYF. For the CDR3, the DNA is TGTGCCAGCAGCCAAGATGTAATAGAGGCAGATACGCAGTATTTT.

This chain joins TRBV6-5 and TRBJ2-7; the match to TRBD1 covers 9 bases. V gave up 7 bases and J gave up 2 bases; unmatched junction bases: 9. Per germline, CDR1 MNHEY and CDR2 SVGAGI. This CDR3 has 15 residues. This CDR3 is CASNPSTGGTYEQYF. The CDR3 coding sequence is TGTGCCAGCAATCCATCGACAGGGGGAACCTACGAGCAGTACTTC.